Listed below are T cell receptor beta chains from one sample, sequenced in a study of blood T cell repertoires in COVID-19. Only in-frame clones appear in the TCRdb table, and some are missing; sequencing was by immunoSEQ multiplex PCR. The table lists some 290,000 clones, approximately 91% of them singletons. Sequencing input: PBMCs or T cells enriched from blood (not recorded which). Receptors were obtained from a woman between 40 and 55 years old with acute COVID-19. Both conserved end residues are trimmed from each CDR3. A D gene is named only where the DNA matches it firmly.

V,J,D,CDR3
TRBV7-6,TRBJ2-3,-,ASSSLAETTDTQY
TRBV6-1,TRBJ2-5,-,ASSEVGGPLGTQY
TRBV6-1,TRBJ1-6,-,ASSEALGGGNSPLH
TRBV7-9,TRBJ1-2,TRBD1,ASSFEVGTVYGYT
TRBV7-9,TRBJ2-7,-,ASSLDLSTVQY
TRBV2,TRBJ2-4,TRBD2,ASSELLAGGTLAKNIQY
TRBV27,TRBJ1-1,-,ASRAGRTEAF
TRBV4-3,TRBJ2-2,TRBD2,ASNRLAGETGELF
TRBV5-1,TRBJ2-1,TRBD2,ASSIPSGSSYNEQF
TRBV28,TRBJ1-1,TRBD1,ASSAGTENTEAF
TRBV5-1,TRBJ1-6,TRBD1,ASSHSDRGNSPLH
TRBV5-1,TRBJ2-1,-,ASSIQTGSNEQF
TRBV7-2,TRBJ2-1,TRBD2,ASSWGGEPRRSEQF
TRBV2,TRBJ1-4,-,ASSPEMGGYEKLF
TRBV6-5,TRBJ2-5,TRBD2,ASTPSGKGGTQY
TRBV2,TRBJ2-1,TRBD2,ASTGTSGSWFLF
TRBV18,TRBJ1-6,-,ASSPPGEWGNSPLH
TRBV7-8,TRBJ2-7,-,ASTQAPQGLEQY
TRBV7-6,TRBJ2-1,TRBD2,ASSLVGLDYNEQF
TRBV28,TRBJ2-2,TRBD1,ASSLRGQGYTGELF
TRBV19,TRBJ1-2,-,ASSIKAGGGYT
TRBV27,TRBJ2-2,-,ASSLEGPNTGELF
TRBV18,TRBJ1-3,-,ASSRPGQGNTIY
TRBV11-2,TRBJ2-7,TRBD2,ASSHPSGTSYEQY
TRBV10-3,TRBJ1-2,-,AISGPRRAEDGYT
TRBV19,TRBJ2-1,TRBD2,ASTGRAGGYEQF
TRBV6-5,TRBJ1-1,-,ASSRREGLSEAF
TRBV28,TRBJ1-2,TRBD1,ASSLEEGAGGYT
TRBV20-1,TRBJ1-3,-,SARYGNTIY
TRBV6-6,TRBJ1-1,TRBD1,ASSPRTGQKAF
TRBV7-2,TRBJ1-4,TRBD1,ASSFDRAYEKLF
TRBV4-2,TRBJ2-1,TRBD2,ASRLTSGDYNEQF
TRBV6-2/TRBV6-3,TRBJ2-7,-,ASSPGSYEQY
TRBV6-5,TRBJ2-2,TRBD2,ASSYGGLGSGELF
TRBV3-1/TRBV3-2,TRBJ1-6,-,ASSQTGDNSPLH
TRBV5-1,TRBJ1-4,TRBD1,ASSSTGTGDEKLF
TRBV18,TRBJ1-2,TRBD1,ASSPLAGTGTNGYT
TRBV11-2,TRBJ2-7,-,ASSFSHSYEQY
TRBV5-1,TRBJ1-4,-,ASSWGRGAANEKLF
TRBV6-5,TRBJ1-6,-,ASSYSQGSNSPLH